This TCR beta chain comes out of a study of cytomegalovirus exposure and HLA in healthy donors. This clone was seen a few times. Deletions cut 5 bases from V and 5 bases from J, with 10 bases between. Germline values: CDR1 MNHNS, CDR2 SASEGT. CDR3 size: 12 residues. The PCR contained 60 Vbeta and 13 Jbeta primers. Sequencing was performed with immunoSEQ multiplex PCR; in TCRdb, only in-frame clones are kept and a portion is missing. The sample has tens of thousands of clones; about four fifths are singletons. This receptor was identified in a man aged 45-65 years in good health and CMV-seropositive. The rearrangement links TRBV6-1 to TRBJ2-7; D is perhaps TRBD1 (6 bases). Sequencing was done on a sample of PBMCs. The CDR3 region is CASSTGLHEQYF. The DNA for the CDR3 is TGTGCCAGCAGTACAGGGTTACACGAGCAGTACTTC.